Each of the 5 T cell receptor beta chains below was sequenced from the same sample in a study of cytotoxic CD8 clonotypes in ibrutinib-treated CLL. Assay used: immunoSEQ multiplex PCR; TCRdb lists only in-frame clones, some missing. The repertoire holds about 160,000 clones, with over 65% as singletons. The sequences come from PBMCs, collected after 12 months of ibrutinib treatment. The origin of the receptors is a human donor with chronic lymphocytic leukemia.

The genes are TRBV7-2 and TRBJ1-3; D not resolved. The length of the CDR3 is 15 residues. CDR1 SGHTA and CDR2 FQGNSA come from the germline V gene. V was shortened by 2 bases and J by 1 base, with 9 bases between the two germline ends. The CDR3 sequence is CASSLSSVSGNTIYF. The CDR3 region has the DNA TGTGCCAGCAGCTTATCAAGTGTTTCTGGAAACACCATATATTTT.

V gene TRBV5-6 combines with J gene TRBJ1-1; 9 nucleotides match TRBD1. This CDR3 has 14 amino acids. Germline assignment: CDR1 SGHDT and CDR2 YYEEEE. V lost 6 bases and J lost 5; bases outside the gene matches: 8. This CDR3 is CASTVTGGGTEAFF. The DNA for the CDR3 is TGTGCCAGCACCGTAACAGGGGGCGGGACTGAAGCTTTCTTT.

The gene calls are TRBV28 and TRBJ1-4; D uncertain. Trimming cost V 10 bases and J 0 bases, with 9 bases left between them. The CDR3 covers 13 residues. CDR1 is MDHEN and CDR2 is SYDVKM in the germline V gene. The CDR3, as DNA: TGTGCCATCCTCGGACCAACTAATGAAAAACTGTTTTTT. Translation: CAILGPTNEKLFF.

The V and J genes are TRBV2 and TRBJ2-2; D could derive from TRBD1 or TRBD2 (5 bases each). CDR1 SNHLY and CDR2 FYNNEI come from the germline V gene. The CDR3 sequence is 14 residues long. The ends were cut back, 6 bases at V and 0 bases at J, with 8 bases in the middle. The CDR3 protein is CASRRGANTGELFF. The CDR3 DNA follows: TGTGCCAGCAGGAGGGGCGCGAACACCGGGGAGCTGTTTTTT.

This clone was picked up one time. The chain uses TRBV18 and TRBJ2-1, with D possibly matching TRBD2 (5 bases). The germline V gene encodes CDR1 KGHSH and CDR2 LQKENI. CDR3 length: 14 residues. V was trimmed by 2 bases and J by 7 bases, leaving 12 bases between them. The CDR3: CASSPTRRMNEQFF. The DNA of the CDR3 is TGTGCCAGCTCACCAACACGGAGGATGAATGAGCAGTTCTTC. Full variable domain (outside the CDR3, taken from reference TRBV18 and TRBJ2-1): NAGVMQNPRHLVRRRGQEARLRCSPMKGHSHVYWYRQLPEEGLKFMVYLQKENIIDESGMPKERFSAEFPKEGPSILRIQQVVRGDSAAYFCASSPTRRMNEQFFGPGTRLTVL.